Given below is one T cell receptor beta chain in context. Profiling relied on immunoSEQ multiplex PCR, and the TCRdb table lists in-frame clones only, not all of them. The table records approximately 250,000 clones, over 75% of them present only once. This specimen comes from a study of blood T cell repertoires in COVID-19. The sample consisted of PBMCs or T cells enriched from blood (not recorded which). The sequence was collected from a woman aged 40 to 50 who had been exposed to COVID-19.

This CDR3 reads CASSQYGDTQYF. In nucleotides, the CDR3 is TGTGCCAGCAGCCAATACGGAGATACGCAGTATTTT. The rearrangement uses TRBV7-2 and TRBJ2-3; D not resolved. The CDR3 has 12 residues. Germline-derived CDR1 and CDR2 are SGHTA and FQGNSA. With 5 bases removed from V and 5 bases from J, the gap between germline ends came to 8 bases.